Below are 31 T cell receptor beta chains sequenced from a single sample in a study of OX40 agonist ivuxolimab in advanced cancers. The data were produced by immunoSEQ multiplex PCR, yet TCRdb's version contains in-frame clones alone and is incomplete. Of tens of thousands of clones in the sample, approximately 85% were seen once. The starting material was CD4+ or CD8+ T cells sorted from blood, obtained in a trial of the OX40 agonist ivuxolimab. These TCRs come from an adult with an advanced solid tumor such as melanoma, head and neck, liver or kidney cancer.

This clone showed up just a few times. The chain uses TRBV4-1 and TRBJ2-1; TRBD2 is a possible D gene (6 bases). Trimming shortened V by 1 base and J by 15 bases, and 13 bases separated the two germline ends. The CDR3 length is 12 residues. CDR1 MGHRA and CDR2 YSYEKL come from the germline V gene. Here the CDR3 reads CASSQVIGGWFF. For the CDR3, the DNA is TGCGCCAGCAGCCAAGTTATTGGGGGGTGGTTCTTC.

The V gene is TRBV28, the J gene TRBJ1-2; 8 bases line up with TRBD1. Unmatched junction bases numbered 3, after V lost 5 bases and J lost 4 bases. There are 13 residues in the CDR3. Per the germline V gene, CDR1 is MDHEN and CDR2 is SYDVKM. CDR3 region: CASSPTGAYGYTF. CDR3 sequence (DNA): TGTGCCAGCAGTCCGACAGGGGCCTATGGCTACACCTTC.

CDR3 region: CASSSSSGTGIYEQYF. CDR3 nucleotide sequence: TGTGCCAGCAGCTCTTCTTCCGGGACAGGGATCTACGAGCAGTACTTC. The J gene is TRBJ2-7, the V gene TRBV7-8; 9 bases line up with TRBD1. With 4 bases clipped from V and 3 bases from J, the junction kept 10 bases outside the gene matches. The germline CDR1 and CDR2 sequences are SGHVS and FQNEAQ. The length of the CDR3 is 16 residues.

The V and J genes are TRBV5-1 and TRBJ1-4; D call uncertain. Trimming took off 0 bases at V and 10 bases at J, with 13 bases between the two ends. Per the germline V gene, CDR1 is SGHRS and CDR2 is YFSETQ. CDR3 size: 14 residues. The CDR3 sequence is CASSLGDEVGKLFF. The CDR3 DNA sequence: TGCGCCAGCAGCTTGGGTGACGAGGTGGGAAAACTGTTTTTT.

This clone was found once. The gene calls are TRBV15 and TRBJ2-3; tentative D call: TRBD1 (5 bases). Germline CDR1 LNHNV, CDR2 YYDKDF (reference sequence). CDR3 size: 14 residues. V was pared by 10 bases and J by 1 base, with 15 bases between. The CDR3 coding sequence is TGTGCCATCAGGGAAATCAAGGGCACAGATACGCAGTATTTT. Its protein is CAIREIKGTDTQYF.

This rearrangement joins TRBV5-4 to TRBJ2-5; D might be TRBD1 (5 bases). The germline V and J ends were trimmed by 0 bases and 3 bases, with 12 bases remaining between them. The CDR3 loop spans 15 amino acids. Germline V gives CDR1 SGHNT, CDR2 YYREEE (reference sequence). CDR3 sequence (DNA): TGTGCCAGCAGCTTGGCCTCCAGGGTAGAAGAGACCCAGTACTTC. It translates to CASSLASRVEETQYF.

The V call is TRBV6-1, the J call TRBJ2-7; D remains ambiguous. The CDR3 is made up of 11 amino acids. V lost 6 bases to trimming and J lost 0 bases, with 3 bases between them. Germline CDR1 MNHNS, CDR2 SASEGT. The CDR3 bases are TGTGCCAGCAGGAGCTCCTACGAGCAGTACTTC. Its translation is CASRSSYEQYF.

The chain combines TRBV27 with TRBJ1-2; the match to TRBD1 covers 11 bases. The CDR3 has 18 residues. J lost 2 bases, V lost 4 bases, and 12 bases had no gene match. Germline CDR1 and CDR2: MNHEY and SMNVEV (reference sequence). The CDR3 DNA reads as TGTGCCAGCAGTTGGGGAACCGGGACAGGGGGATCCAACTATGGCTACACCTTC. This encodes CASSWGTGTGGSNYGYTF.

This chain uses TRBV28 with TRBJ1-4; tentatively, D is TRBD1 (5 bases). Trimming pared 5 bases from V and 6 bases from J, leaving 16 bases between. Germline values: CDR1 MDHEN, CDR2 SYDVKM. The CDR3 runs to 15 residues. The CDR3 region has the DNA TGTGCCAGCAGTATACCTCAGGGCTTGGATGAAAAACTGTTTTTT. Protein product: CASSIPQGLDEKLFF.

This clone was seen once. The gene calls are TRBV5-1 and TRBJ1-4; D is unclear. CDR1 is SGHRS, CDR2 YFSETQ, per germline. This CDR3 has 14 residues. Deletions cut 0 bases from V and 8 bases from J, with 11 bases between. Here the CDR3 reads CASSLVGGDEKLFF. DNA of the CDR3: TGCGCCAGCAGCTTGGTCGGAGGAGACGAAAAACTGTTTTTT. The whole variable domain, filled in from reference TRBV5-1 and TRBJ1-4, reads KAGVTQTPRYLIKTRGQQVTLSCSPISGHRSVSWYQQTPGQGLQFLFEYFSETQRNKGNFPGRFSGRQFSNSRSEMNVSTLELGDSALYLCASSLVGGDEKLFFGSGTQLSVL.

The chain couples TRBV9 to TRBJ2-3; no reliable D call. This CDR3 contains 13 residues. V was trimmed by 6 bases and J by 0 bases, leaving 8 bases between them. Looked up from germline, CDR1 is SGDLS and CDR2 is YYNGEE. The CDR3 loop is CASNGLSTDTQYF. The DNA for the CDR3 is TGTGCCAGCAACGGGCTTAGCACAGATACGCAGTATTTT. The full variable domain, rest sourced from reference TRBV9 and TRBJ2-3, is DSGVTQTPKHLITATGQRVTLRCSPRSGDLSVYWYQQSLDQGLQFLIQYYNGEERAKGNILERFSAQQFPDLHSELNLSSLELGDSALYFCASNGLSTDTQYFGPGTRLTVL.

The chain couples TRBV5-1 to TRBJ2-1, with D unresolved. Germline V lookup: CDR1 SGHRS, CDR2 YFSETQ. There are 16 residues in the CDR3. Deletions cut 0 bases from V and 4 bases from J, with 14 bases between. CDR3 DNA: TGCGCCAGCAGCTTGGCCCCAACCCGTGGGTACAATGAGCAGTTCTTC. Translation: CASSLAPTRGYNEQFF. The full variable domain, with the rest looked up from reference TRBV5-1 and TRBJ2-1, is KAGVTQTPRYLIKTRGQQVTLSCSPISGHRSVSWYQQTPGQGLQFLFEYFSETQRNKGNFPGRFSGRQFSNSRSEMNVSTLELGDSALYLCASSLAPTRGYNEQFFGPGTRLTVL.

J is TRBJ2-5 and V is TRBV30, with D possibly TRBD2 on 5 matching bases. The germline CDR1 and CDR2 sequences are GTSNPN and SVGIG (reference sequence). The CDR3 is 12 residues long. V lost 8 bases to trimming and J lost 2 bases, with 12 bases between them. DNA for the CDR3: TGTGCCCCCCCCCGGGAACAAGAGACCCAGTACTTC. Translating it yields CAPPREQETQYF.

This clone was seen a few times. The rearrangement uses TRBV4-2 and TRBJ2-3; D is perhaps TRBD1 (5 bases). V shed 0 bases and J shed 5 bases, with 24 bases lying between them. Germline CDR1 is LGHNA and CDR2 is YNFKEQ. The CDR3 runs to 19 residues. The CDR3 DNA is TGTGCCAGCAGCCAAGAAGGGGCAGGGTTGATGCAATTAATAGATACGCAGTATTTT. It specifies CASSQEGAGLMQLIDTQYF.

The chain combines TRBV11-1 with TRBJ1-5; no definite D call. Deletions cut 1 base from V and 5 bases from J, with 9 bases between. The CDR3 is 14 residues long. Germline V lookup: CDR1 SGHAT, CDR2 FQDESV (reference sequence). For the CDR3, the DNA is TGTGCCAGCAGCTTAGATGGGATAGATCAGCCCCAGCATTTT. Protein sequence: CASSLDGIDQPQHF. The whole variable domain, remainder taken from reference TRBV11-1 and TRBJ1-5, is EAEVAQSPRYKITEKSQAVAFWCDPISGHATLYWYRQILGQGPELLVQFQDESVVDDSQLPKDRFSAERLKGVDSTLKIQPAELGDSAMYLCASSLDGIDQPQHFGDGTRLSIL.

The chain is built from TRBV5-6 and TRBJ2-3, with D possibly matching TRBD1 (5 bases). Germline CDR1 is SGHDT and CDR2 is YYEEEE. V was trimmed by 0 bases and J by 2 bases, leaving 10 bases between them. This CDR3 contains 15 residues. The CDR3 nucleotides read TGTGCCAGCAGCTTGGGGGGCACCCCCACAGATACGCAGTATTTT. Translated: CASSLGGTPTDTQYF.

The chain carries TRBV5-1 and TRBJ2-1, with D unclear. The CDR3 loop spans 15 amino acids. Germline CDR1 SGHRS, CDR2 YFSETQ. V was clipped by 0 bases and J by 6 bases, with 13 bases between them. CDR3 sequence reads: CASSLGRPHVNEQFF. The DNA for the CDR3 is TGCGCCAGCAGCTTGGGCAGACCCCACGTCAATGAGCAGTTCTTC.

This clone occurred a few times. The chain has TRBV30 and TRBJ2-7; 8 positions agree with TRBD2. The CDR3 contains 12 residues. The V segment lost 2 bases and the J segment 5 bases; nucleotides outside the gene matches: 2. Germline CDR1 reads GTSNPN; CDR2 reads SVGIG (reference sequence). CDR3 protein: CAWSRGGHEQYF. Written as DNA, the CDR3 is TGTGCCTGGAGTCGGGGGGGGCACGAGCAGTACTTC.

The chain recombines TRBV11-2 with TRBJ2-3; 8 bases fit TRBD2. Losses at the gene ends were 5 bases for V and 5 bases for J; bases not matched to a gene: 9. Per the germline V gene, CDR1 is SGHAT and CDR2 is FQNNGV. The CDR3 runs 15 residues. The DNA of the CDR3 is TGTGCCAGCAGCCTCAGAGGGAGCGGGGGAGATACGCAGTATTTT. This codes for CASSLRGSGGDTQYF. Full variable domain (remainder filled in from reference TRBV11-2 and TRBJ2-3): EAGVAQSPRYKIIEKRQSVAFWCNPISGHATLYWYQQILGQGPKLLIQFQNNGVVDDSQLPKDRFSAERLKGVDSTLKIQPAKLEDSAVYLCASSLRGSGGDTQYFGPGTRLTVL.

This chain uses TRBV28 with TRBJ2-2, with 10 bases matching TRBD1. This CDR3 has 16 amino acids. With V trimmed by 5 bases and J by 7 bases, 10 bases remained unmatched. Germline CDR1 and CDR2: MDHEN and SYDVKM. The CDR3 DNA sequence: TGTGCCAGCAGTCGATCCGGGACAGGGGCTGGCGGGGAGCTGTTTTTT. Translation: CASSRSGTGAGGELFF.

V is TRBV29-1 and J is TRBJ2-3; D is ambiguous. This CDR3 has 16 amino acids. Germline-derived CDR1 and CDR2 are SQVTM and ANQGSEA. V shed 7 bases and J shed 4 bases, with 24 bases lying between them. CDR3 bases: TGCAGCGCCATCCCAAAGATCGCGGCTTTATCAGATACGCAGTATTTT. Protein sequence: CSAIPKIAALSDTQYF.

Turning to this clone: Because the CDR3 is missing its conserved closing phenylalanine or tryptophan, this is likely a read error. This chain joins TRBV28 and TRBJ1-5; a weak D match, TRBD1 (5 bases). The CDR3 extends over 14 amino acids. The V gene's germline CDR1 is MDHEN and CDR2 SYDVKM. V dropped 3 bases and J dropped 4 bases, with 10 bases sitting between them. The CDR3 loop is CASSFTGGNQPQHL. The CDR3 nucleotides are TGTGCCAGCAGTTTTACGGGGGGAAATCAGCCCCAGCATCTT.

This chain uses TRBV30 with TRBJ2-3; D uncertain. The CDR3 totals 14 residues. Per the germline V gene, CDR1 is GTSNPN and CDR2 is SVGIG (reference sequence). V dropped 8 bases and J dropped 2 bases, with 17 bases sitting between them. CDR3 DNA sequence: TGTGCCACAAGAAGACGGATTGCCACAGATACGCAGTATTTT. It translates to CATRRRIATDTQYF.

This rearrangement joins TRBV7-9 to TRBJ2-4, with D uncertain. V was cut by 5 bases and J by 7 bases, with 9 bases left in between. The V gene's germline CDR1 is SEHNR and CDR2 FQNEAQ (reference sequence). The CDR3 sequence is 12 residues long. Here the CDR3 DNA reads TGTGCCAGCAGCCCGACCGGGAACATTCAGTACTTC. The encoded protein is CASSPTGNIQYF.

This chain uses TRBV28 with TRBJ2-7; D unclear. The CDR3 loop spans 11 amino acids. V was pared by 10 bases and J by 4 bases, with 11 bases between. In germline, CDR1 is MDHEN, CDR2 SYDVKM. CDR3 coding DNA: TGTGCCACATCCGGACGTTACGAGCAGTACTTC. Protein product: CATSGRYEQYF.

The CDR3 here is CASGTGDWGSPLHF. The CDR3 DNA reads as TGCGCCAGCGGGACAGGGGATTGGGGTTCACCCCTCCACTTT. V and J are TRBV5-1 and TRBJ1-6, with 10 positions matching TRBD1. The CDR3 length is 14 residues. The V gene's germline CDR1 is SGHRS and CDR2 YFSETQ. V was clipped by 7 bases and J by 9 bases; unmatched bases: 7.

The chain combines TRBV18 with TRBJ1-6, with D unresolved. Trimming left V 0 bases short and J 8 bases short, with 11 bases between. The CDR3 sequence is 15 residues long. CDR1 is KGHSH and CDR2 is LQKENI in the germline V gene. The CDR3 bases are TGTGCCAGCTCACCACCCTCCCGGGAGGATTCACCCCTCCACTTT. Translated: CASSPPSREDSPLHF.

The CDR3 nucleotides read TGCGCCAGCAGCTTGGGGCCTTACAATGAGCAGTTCTTC. It is translated as CASSLGPYNEQFF. The chain has TRBV5-1 and TRBJ2-1; D remains ambiguous. The CDR3 totals 13 residues. V gave up 0 bases and J gave up 4 bases, with 5 bases separating them. Germline V CDR1 and CDR2: SGHRS, YFSETQ. The full variable domain, in which reference TRBV5-1 and TRBJ2-1 provide the parts outside the CDR3, is KAGVTQTPRYLIKTRGQQVTLSCSPISGHRSVSWYQQTPGQGLQFLFEYFSETQRNKGNFPGRFSGRQFSNSRSEMNVSTLELGDSALYLCASSLGPYNEQFFGPGTRLTVL.

The genes are TRBV18 and TRBJ2-7, with D maybe TRBD1 (5 bases). CDR1 is KGHSH, CDR2 LQKENI, per germline. Trimming took off 3 bases at V and 4 bases at J, with 10 bases between the two ends. The CDR3 is 13 amino acids. The CDR3 sequence: CASSPSTEYEQYF. The CDR3 nucleotides are TGTGCCAGCTCACCGTCGACAGAGTACGAGCAGTACTTC.

This chain uses TRBV2 with TRBJ2-3; 7 positions agree with TRBD2. Germline-derived CDR1 and CDR2 are SNHLY and FYNNEI. V lost 4 bases, J lost 11 bases, and 12 bases stayed unmatched. There are 14 residues in the CDR3. The CDR3 DNA is TGTGCCAGCAGTGTACTGGGGACTACCGCCGAGCAGTATTTT. Translated, it gives CASSVLGTTAEQYF.

The gene calls are TRBV2 and TRBJ1-5, with D possibly TRBD1 on 5 matching bases. This CDR3 region has 14 residues. Trimming removed 7 bases at V and 5 bases at J, with 15 bases between. Germline V gene lookup returns CDR1 SNHLY and CDR2 FYNNEI. CDR3 amino acids: CASKQMGLDQPQHF. The CDR3 region has the DNA TGTGCCAGCAAACAAATGGGGCTGGATCAGCCCCAGCATTTT.